Reported below is one T cell receptor beta chain. The CDR3 has 15 residues. Per the germline V gene, CDR1 is ENHRY and CDR2 is SYGVKD. The V end was cut by 8 bases, the J end by 0 bases, with 11 bases between. This record belongs to a study of CD8+CD57+ T cells in acquired aplastic anemia. The template used for profiling TCR beta VDJ and CDR3 was genomic DNA. TCRdb re-derived calls from the reads in MiXCR, one entry per CDR3 protein. The table has some 220,000 distinct CDR3 sequences, about a third seen once; the top ten hold 0.95% to 1.2%. This receptor was identified in a human donor in good health, serving as a control. The specimen sequenced was sorted CD4+, CD8+, or CD8+CD57+ T cells (not recorded which) from PBMCs. The chain employs TRBV10-3 and TRBJ1-6; D gene uncertain. The CDR3 spells CAIDQSGSYNSPLHF. The CDR3 bases are TGTGCCATCGACCAATCGGGCTCCTATAATTCACCCCTCCACTTT.